The rows below give T cell receptor beta chains drawn from one sample of a study of molecular identifiers for immune sequencing clone quantification. TCRdb itself ran the PCR reads through MiXCR, one entry per CDR3 protein. The table shows a few hundred thousand distinct CDR3 sequences, with roughly a quarter occurring only once. Sequencing was done on a sample of naive CD8+ T cells from blood, with Jurkat cell RNA spiked in. The receptors here all came from a human donor in good health. Some libraries in this study had Jurkat cell RNA spiked in. The CDR3 runs from the conserved cysteine through the conserved F or W. Each record gives: J gene, V gene, D gene, clone size, CDR3 protein, CDR3 DNA. D genes are given only for firm matches. A clone size is listed for some rows: how often the clone was seen (once, few, many), or a class if it is expanded.

TRBJ1-1 TRBV2 NA many CASSEETGRASTEAFF TGTGCCAGCAGTGAAGAAACAGGGCGGGCCTCTACTGAAGCTTTCTTT
TRBJ1-5 TRBV10-3 NA NA CAISEHGEGGLGQPQHF TGTGCCATCAGTGAGCATGGGGAGGGCGGCCTCGGGCAGCCCCAGCATTTT
TRBJ2-1 TRBV4-3 TRBD2 few CASSRVGSGGVEQFF TGCGCCAGCAGCCGGGTTGGTAGCGGGGGGGTTGAGCAGTTCTTC
TRBJ2-5 TRBV6-5 TRBD2 many CASSYSSSGGQETQYF TGTGCCAGCAGTTACTCGTCTAGCGGGGGGCAAGAGACCCAGTACTTC
TRBJ2-2 TRBV19 NA few CASRGSGELFF TGTGCCAGTAGAGGATCCGGGGAGCTGTTTTTT
TRBJ2-3 TRBV2 NA NA CASSDPEYASTDTQYF TGTGCCAGCAGTGACCCAGAATACGCTAGCACAGATACGCAGTATTTT
TRBJ2-1 TRBV7-9 NA NA CASTTGRWVGEGYNEQFF TGTGCCAGCACCACGGGTCGGTGGGTTGGCGAGGGGTACAATGAGCAGTTCTTC
TRBJ2-3 TRBV24-1 TRBD2 few CATSAYSGASTDTQYF TGTGCCACCAGTGCCTATAGCGGGGCTAGCACAGATACGCAGTATTTT
TRBJ2-3 TRBV15 NA many CATSGVYGTDTQYF TGTGCCACCAGCGGAGTTTACGGCACAGATACGCAGTATTTT
TRBJ1-5 TRBV4-1 NA many CASSPFGQRDYSNQPQHF TGCGCCAGCAGCCCTTTTGGTCAGCGGGACTATAGCAATCAGCCCCAGCATTTT
TRBJ2-7 TRBV6-5 NA NA CASSYYRDPGAYEQYF TGTGCCAGCAGTTACTATCGGGACCCAGGAGCCTACGAGCAGTACTTC
TRBJ1-2 TRBV3-1 TRBD1 NA CASSHSRDSLGTF TGTGCCAGCAGTCATTCCCGGGACAGTCTCGGCACCTTC
TRBJ1-1 TRBV7-7 NA many CASSLRKGPRRNTEAFF TGTGCCAGCAGCCTTCGAAAAGGGCCCCGACGTAACACTGAAGCTTTCTTT
TRBJ2-7 TRBV11-2 TRBD2 NA CASSLEIAGGPRYEPYF TGTGCCAGCAGCTTAGAAATAGCGGGGGGGCCGAGGTACGAGCCGTACTTC
TRBJ2-3 TRBV4-1 TRBD2 few CASSPPGLAADTQYF TGCGCCAGCAGCCCGCCGGGACTAGCCGCAGATACGCAGTATTTT
TRBJ2-7 TRBV14 NA NA CASSQLGQGLEQYF TGTGCCAGCAGCCAATTGGGCCAGGGTCTCGAGCAGTACTTC
TRBJ1-2 TRBV7-9 NA few CASSQEGRGRNGYTF TGTGCCAGCAGCCAAGAGGGCAGGGGAAGGAATGGCTACACCTTC
TRBJ1-1 TRBV9 NA NA CASSVDLNTEAFF TGTGCCAGCAGCGTAGACCTGAACACTGAAGCTTTCTTT
TRBJ1-1 TRBV4-3 NA NA CARSLDWAEMNTEAFF TGCGCCCGCAGCCTCGACTGGGCCGAGATGAACACTGAAGCTTTCTTT
TRBJ2-5 TRBV6-5 TRBD2 NA CASSYSRAGEGKTQYF TGTGCCAGCAGTTACTCTCGAGCGGGAGAAGGGAAGACCCAGTACTTC
TRBJ2-7 TRBV4-3 NA few CASSQARQAHYELYF TGCGCCAGCAGCCAAGCGCGCCAGGCGCACTACGAGCTGTACTTC
TRBJ2-3 TRBV3-1 TRBD2 once CASSRASGVDTQYF TGTGCCAGCAGCCGGGCTAGCGGAGTAGATACGCAGTATTTT
TRBJ2-7 TRBV10-2 TRBD1 once CASPPTGAYEQYF TGCGCCAGCCCCCCGACAGGGGCCTACGAGCAGTACTTC
TRBJ2-3 TRBV9 TRBD2 NA CASSPEDPGGTDPQYF TGTGCCAGCAGCCCCGAGGACCCGGGAGGCACCGATCCGCAGTATTTT
TRBJ1-1 TRBV6-2/TRBV6-3 NA few CASSLVERGNTEAFF TGTGCCAGCAGTTTAGTGGAGAGGGGGAACACTGAAGCTTTCTTT
TRBJ1-5 TRBV24-1 TRBD1 NA CATSVGGGGQPQHF TGTGCCACCAGTGTAGGAGGGGGCGGTCAGCCCCAGCATTTT
TRBJ1-4 TRBV20-1 TRBD1 NA CGARGQGNEKLFF TGCGGTGCTCGCGGACAGGGGAATGAAAAACTGTTTTTT
TRBJ1-2 TRBV28 TRBD1 many CASSPGDSSSPNYGYTF TGTGCCAGCAGTCCCGGGGACAGCTCAAGTCCTAACTATGGCTACACCTTC